Sequencing of this T cell receptor (beta chain) was carried out in a study of OX40 agonist ivuxolimab in advanced cancers. Across the whole study: Those enrolled were about 82% male, with a mean age of roughly 62 years and ages from roughly 20 to 90.

Germline V gene lookup returns CDR1 SGHRS and CDR2 YFSETQ. Between the trimmed V and J ends, which lost 5 bases and 0 bases, there was a span of 10 bases. The CDR3 sequence is 14 residues long. Clones were read by immunoSEQ multiplex PCR, and TCRdb kept only the in-frame ones, dropping some. The top ten clones hold 11% of a sample with approximately 63,000 clones, 79% of them seen once. The sequencing used CD4+ or CD8+ T cells sorted from blood, collected in a trial of the OX40 agonist ivuxolimab. This receptor was taken from an adult with an advanced solid tumor such as melanoma, head and neck, liver or kidney cancer. The rearrangement uses TRBV5-1 and TRBJ2-3; D is possibly TRBD1 or TRBD2 (5 bases each). This CDR3 reads CASRRGSSTDTQYF. DNA for the CDR3: TGCGCCAGCAGGAGGGGTAGTAGCACAGATACGCAGTATTTT.